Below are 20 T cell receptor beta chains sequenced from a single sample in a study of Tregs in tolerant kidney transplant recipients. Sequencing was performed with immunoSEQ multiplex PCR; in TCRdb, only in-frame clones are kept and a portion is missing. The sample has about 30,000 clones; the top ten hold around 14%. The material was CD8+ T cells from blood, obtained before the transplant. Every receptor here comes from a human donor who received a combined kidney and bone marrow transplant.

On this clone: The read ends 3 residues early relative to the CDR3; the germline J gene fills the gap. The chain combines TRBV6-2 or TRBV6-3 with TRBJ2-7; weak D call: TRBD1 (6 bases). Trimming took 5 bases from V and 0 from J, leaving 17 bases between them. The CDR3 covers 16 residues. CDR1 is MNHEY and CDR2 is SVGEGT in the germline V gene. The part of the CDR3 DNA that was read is TGTGCCAGCAGTATGAGGACAGCATCGAGCTCCTACGAG. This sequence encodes CASSMRTASSSYE. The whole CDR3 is CASSMRTASSSYEQYF.

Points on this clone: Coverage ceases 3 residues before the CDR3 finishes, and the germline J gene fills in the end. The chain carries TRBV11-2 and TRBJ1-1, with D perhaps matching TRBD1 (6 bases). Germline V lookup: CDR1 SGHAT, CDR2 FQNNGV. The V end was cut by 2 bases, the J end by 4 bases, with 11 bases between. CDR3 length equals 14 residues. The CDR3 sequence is CASSLLGGGTEAFF. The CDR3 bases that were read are TGTGCCAGCAGCTTATTAGGAGGGGGCACTGAA.

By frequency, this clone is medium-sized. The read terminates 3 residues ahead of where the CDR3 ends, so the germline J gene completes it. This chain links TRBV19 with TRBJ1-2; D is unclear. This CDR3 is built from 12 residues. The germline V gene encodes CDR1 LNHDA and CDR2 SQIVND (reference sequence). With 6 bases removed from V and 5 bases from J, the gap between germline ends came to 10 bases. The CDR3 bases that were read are TGTGCCAGTAGCCGACTTCCTTATGGC. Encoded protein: CASSRLPYG. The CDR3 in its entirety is CASSRLPYGYTF.

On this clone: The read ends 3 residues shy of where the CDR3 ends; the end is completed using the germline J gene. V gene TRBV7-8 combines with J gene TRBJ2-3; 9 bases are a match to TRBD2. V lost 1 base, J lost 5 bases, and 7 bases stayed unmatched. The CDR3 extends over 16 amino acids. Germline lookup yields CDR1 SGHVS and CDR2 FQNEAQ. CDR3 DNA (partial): TGTGCCAGCAGCTTAGGGCTTAGCGGGAGATTAGATACG. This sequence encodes CASSLGLSGRLDT. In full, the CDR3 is CASSLGLSGRLDTQYF. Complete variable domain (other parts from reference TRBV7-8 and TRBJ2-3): GAGVSQSPRYKVAKRGQDVALRCDPISGHVSLFWYQQALGQGPEFLTYFQNEAQLDKSGLPSDRFFAERPEGSVSTLKIQRTQQEDSAVYLCASSLGLSGRLDTQYFGPGTRLTVL.

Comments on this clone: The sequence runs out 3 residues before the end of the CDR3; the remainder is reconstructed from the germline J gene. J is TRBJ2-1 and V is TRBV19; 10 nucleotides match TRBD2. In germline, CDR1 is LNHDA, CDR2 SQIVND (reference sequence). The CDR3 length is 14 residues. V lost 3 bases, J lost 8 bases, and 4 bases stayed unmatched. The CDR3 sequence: CASSMGLAIDEQFF. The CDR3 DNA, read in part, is TGTGCCAGTAGTATGGGACTAGCGATCGATGAG.

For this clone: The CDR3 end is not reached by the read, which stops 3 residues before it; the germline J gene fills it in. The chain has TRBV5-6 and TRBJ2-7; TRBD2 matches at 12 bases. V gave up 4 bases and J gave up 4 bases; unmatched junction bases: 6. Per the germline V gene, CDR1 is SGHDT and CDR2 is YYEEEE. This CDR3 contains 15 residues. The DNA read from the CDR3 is TGTGCCAGCAGCCAGACTAGCGGGAGTAGGTACGAG. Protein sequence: CASSQTSGSRYE. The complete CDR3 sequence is CASSQTSGSRYEQYF.

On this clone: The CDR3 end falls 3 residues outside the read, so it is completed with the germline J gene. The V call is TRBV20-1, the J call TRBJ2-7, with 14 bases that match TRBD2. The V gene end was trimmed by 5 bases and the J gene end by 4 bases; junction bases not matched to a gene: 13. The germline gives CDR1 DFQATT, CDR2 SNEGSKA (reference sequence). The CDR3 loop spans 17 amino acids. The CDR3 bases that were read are TGCAGTGCTCGATTAAAGGGACTAGCGGGAGTCTTTTACGAG. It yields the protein CSARLKGLAGVFYE. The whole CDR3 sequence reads CSARLKGLAGVFYEQYF.

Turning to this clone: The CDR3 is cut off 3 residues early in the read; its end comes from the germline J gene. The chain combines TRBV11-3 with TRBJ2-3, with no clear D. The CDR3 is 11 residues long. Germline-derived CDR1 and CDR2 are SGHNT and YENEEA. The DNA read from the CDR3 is TGTGCCAGCAGCCAAGAAGGTCCG. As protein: CASSQEGP. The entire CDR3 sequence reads CASSQEGPQYF.

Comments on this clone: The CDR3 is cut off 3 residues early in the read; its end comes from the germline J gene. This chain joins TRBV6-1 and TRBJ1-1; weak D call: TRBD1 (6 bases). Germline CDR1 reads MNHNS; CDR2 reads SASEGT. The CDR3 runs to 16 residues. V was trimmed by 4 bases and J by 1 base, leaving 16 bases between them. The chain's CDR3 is CASSAPTTGPNTEAFF. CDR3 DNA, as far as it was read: TGTGCCAGCAGTGCGCCGACAACAGGGCCGAACACTGAA.

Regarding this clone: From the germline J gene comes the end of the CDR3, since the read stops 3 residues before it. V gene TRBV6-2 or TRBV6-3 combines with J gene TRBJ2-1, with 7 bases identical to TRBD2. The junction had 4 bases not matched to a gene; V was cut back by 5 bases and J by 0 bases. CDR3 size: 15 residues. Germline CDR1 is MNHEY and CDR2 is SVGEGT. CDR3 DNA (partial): TGTGCCAGCAGTCGGGACTATGACTCCTACAATGAG. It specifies CASSRDYDSYNE. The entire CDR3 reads CASSRDYDSYNEQFF.

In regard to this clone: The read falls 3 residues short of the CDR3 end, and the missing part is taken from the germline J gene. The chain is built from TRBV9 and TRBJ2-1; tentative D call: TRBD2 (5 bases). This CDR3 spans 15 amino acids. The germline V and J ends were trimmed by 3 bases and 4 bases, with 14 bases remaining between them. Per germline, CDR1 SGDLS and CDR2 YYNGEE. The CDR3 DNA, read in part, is TGTGCCAGCAGCGCAAAAGGACTGCCTTACAATGAG. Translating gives CASSAKGLPYNE. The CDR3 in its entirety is CASSAKGLPYNEQFF. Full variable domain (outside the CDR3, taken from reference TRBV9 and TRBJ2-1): DSGVTQTPKHLITATGQRVTLRCSPRSGDLSVYWYQQSLDQGLQFLIQYYNGEERAKGNILERFSAQQFPDLHSELNLSSLELGDSALYFCASSAKGLPYNEQFFGPGTRLTVL.

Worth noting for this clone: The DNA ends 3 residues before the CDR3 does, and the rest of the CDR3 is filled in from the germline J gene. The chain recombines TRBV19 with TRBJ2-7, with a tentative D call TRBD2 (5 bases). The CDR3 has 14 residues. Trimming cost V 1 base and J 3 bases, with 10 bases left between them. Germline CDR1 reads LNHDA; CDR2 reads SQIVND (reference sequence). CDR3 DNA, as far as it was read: TGTGCCAGTAGTATAGCCACTAGAAACTACGAG. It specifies CASSIATRNYE. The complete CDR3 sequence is CASSIATRNYEQYF. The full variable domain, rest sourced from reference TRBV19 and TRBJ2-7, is DGGITQSPKYLFRKEGQNVTLSCEQNLNHDAMYWYRQDPGQGLRLIYYSQIVNDFQKGDIAEGYSVSREKKESFPLTVTSAQKNPTAFYLCASSIATRNYEQYFGPGTRLTVT.

The CDR3 region is CASSLEVVREADGYTF. The sequenced CDR3 bases are TGTGCCAGCAGCTTAGAAGTAGTCAGGGAAGCCGATGGC. This chain connects TRBV7-8 to TRBJ1-2, with a weak D call TRBD1 (5 bases). Coverage ceases 3 residues before the CDR3 finishes, and the germline J gene fills in the end. Germline V gives CDR1 SGHVS, CDR2 FQNEAQ. Trimming removed 1 base at V and 6 bases at J, with 18 bases between. The CDR3 has 16 residues.

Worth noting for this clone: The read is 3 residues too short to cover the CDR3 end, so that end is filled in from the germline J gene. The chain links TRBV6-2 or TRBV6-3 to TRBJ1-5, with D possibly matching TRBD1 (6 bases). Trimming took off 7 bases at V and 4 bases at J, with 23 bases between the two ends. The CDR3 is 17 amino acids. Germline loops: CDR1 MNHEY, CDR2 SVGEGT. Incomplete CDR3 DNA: TGTGCCAGCAACGCGATGACAGGTCCAAGGGGGAATCAGCCC. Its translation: CASNAMTGPRGNQP. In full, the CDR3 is CASNAMTGPRGNQPQHF.

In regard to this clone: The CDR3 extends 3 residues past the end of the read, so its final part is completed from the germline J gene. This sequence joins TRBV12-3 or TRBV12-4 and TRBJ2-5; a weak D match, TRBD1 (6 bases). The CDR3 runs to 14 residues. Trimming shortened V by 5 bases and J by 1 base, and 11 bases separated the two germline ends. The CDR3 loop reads CASSHLDSQETQYF. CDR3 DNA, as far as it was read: TGTGCCAGCAGTCACCTGGACAGCCAAGAGACC.

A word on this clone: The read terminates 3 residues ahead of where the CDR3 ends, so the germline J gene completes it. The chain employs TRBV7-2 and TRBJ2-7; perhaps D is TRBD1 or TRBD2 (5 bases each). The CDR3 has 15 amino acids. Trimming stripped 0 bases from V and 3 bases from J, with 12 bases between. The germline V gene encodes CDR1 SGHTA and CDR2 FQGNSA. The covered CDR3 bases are TGTGCCAGCAGCTTAGCTGCAGGGAGCGTCTACGAG. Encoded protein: CASSLAAGSVYE. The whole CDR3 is CASSLAAGSVYEQYF.

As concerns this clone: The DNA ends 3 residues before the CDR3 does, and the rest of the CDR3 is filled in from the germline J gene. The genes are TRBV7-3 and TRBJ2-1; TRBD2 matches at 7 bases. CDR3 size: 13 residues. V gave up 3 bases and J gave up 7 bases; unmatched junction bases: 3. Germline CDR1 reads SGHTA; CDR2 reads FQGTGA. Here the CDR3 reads CASSFGGGNEQFF. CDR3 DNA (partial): TGTGCCAGCAGCTTTGGGGGGGGAAATGAG.

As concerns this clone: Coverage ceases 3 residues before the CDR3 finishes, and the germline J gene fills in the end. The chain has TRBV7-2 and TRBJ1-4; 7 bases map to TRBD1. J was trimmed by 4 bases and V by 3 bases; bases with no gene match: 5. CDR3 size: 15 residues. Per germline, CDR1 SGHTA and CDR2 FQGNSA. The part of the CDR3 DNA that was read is TGTGCCAGCAGCTTTCGAGGGGGCATTAATGAAAAA. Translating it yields CASSFRGGINEK. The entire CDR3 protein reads CASSFRGGINEKLFF.

The part of the CDR3 DNA that was read is TGTGCCAGCAGTGAAGCATTCCGGACTAGCGGGAGCTCCTACGAG. Translating gives CASSEAFRTSGSSYE. The whole CDR3 reads CASSEAFRTSGSSYEQYF. V usage is TRBV6-1 and J usage is TRBJ2-7; 13 positions match TRBD2. The sequence runs out 3 residues before the end of the CDR3; the remainder is reconstructed from the germline J gene. J was trimmed by 0 bases and V by 0 bases; bases with no gene match: 5. The germline V gene encodes CDR1 MNHNS and CDR2 SASEGT. This CDR3 region has 18 residues.

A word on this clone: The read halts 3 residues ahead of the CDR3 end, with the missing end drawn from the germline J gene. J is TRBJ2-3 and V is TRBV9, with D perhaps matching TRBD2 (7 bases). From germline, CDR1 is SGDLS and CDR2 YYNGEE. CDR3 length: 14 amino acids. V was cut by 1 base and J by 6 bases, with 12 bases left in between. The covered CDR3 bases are TGTGCCAGCAGCGTATGGGGGGGCTCGGATACG. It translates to CASSVWGGSDT. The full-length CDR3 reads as CASSVWGGSDTQYF. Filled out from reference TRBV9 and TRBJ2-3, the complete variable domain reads DSGVTQTPKHLITATGQRVTLRCSPRSGDLSVYWYQQSLDQGLQFLIQYYNGEERAKGNILERFSAQQFPDLHSELNLSSLELGDSALYFCASSVWGGSDTQYFGPGTRLTVL.